This T cell receptor (beta chain) was captured by sequencing in a study of shared clonotypes between healthy human individuals. At the level of the study: Per-donor plates numbered three CD4 naive, three CD4 memory, two CD8 naive and one CD8 memory. Study outcomes and limitations: Rarefaction exposed incomplete sorted-subset sequencing despite large depth.

Investigators divided CD4+ cells into CD45RA+ naive and CD45RA-negative memory subsets. The germline gives CDR1 SGHVS, CDR2 FQNEAQ. With 5 bases clipped from V and 2 bases from J, the junction kept 7 bases outside the gene matches. This CDR3 spans 16 amino acids. Sequencing used immunoSEQ multiplex PCR; TCRdb keeps in-frame clones, though not all of them. The sample yields hundreds of thousands of clones, around two thirds seen once. Notes on this clone: Its target is unknown.

Input material: memory CD4+ T cells sorted from blood. Subset here: CD45RA-negative fraction. The receptor comes from a woman under 40 in good health. The rearrangement uses TRBV7-8 and TRBJ1-5; 9 bases map to TRBD1. As DNA, the CDR3 is TGTGCCAGCAGCCCGCTGGGACAGGGAGGCAATCAGCCCCAGCATTTT. This encodes CASSPLGQGGNQPQHF.